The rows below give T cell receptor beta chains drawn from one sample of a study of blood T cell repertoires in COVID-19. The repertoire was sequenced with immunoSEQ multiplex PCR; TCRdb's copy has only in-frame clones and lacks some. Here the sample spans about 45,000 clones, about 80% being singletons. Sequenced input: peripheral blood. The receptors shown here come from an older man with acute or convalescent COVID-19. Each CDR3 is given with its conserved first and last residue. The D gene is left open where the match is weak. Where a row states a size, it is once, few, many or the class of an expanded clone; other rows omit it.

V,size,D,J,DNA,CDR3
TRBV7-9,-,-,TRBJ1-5,TGTGCCAGCAGCTTTGGGCCCAATCAGCCCCAGCATTTT,CASSFGPNQPQHF
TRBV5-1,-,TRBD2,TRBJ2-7,TGCGCCAGCAAAAACCGGGACTATGGCTCCTACGAGCAGTACTTC,CASKNRDYGSYEQYF
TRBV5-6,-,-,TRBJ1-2,TGTGCCAGCAGTCAGGACAGAGCTAACTATGGCTACACCTTC,CASSQDRANYGYTF
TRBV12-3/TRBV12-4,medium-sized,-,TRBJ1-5,TGTGCCAGCAGTTTAGCGAGCGGGTTGGCCCAGCATTTT,CASSLASGLAQHF
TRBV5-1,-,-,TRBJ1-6,TGCGCCAGCAGCTTGGCGGGGAGTATTCGTTCCTCGAAGAATTCACCCCTCCACTTT,CASSLAGSIRSSKNSPLHF
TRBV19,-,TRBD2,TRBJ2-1,TGTGCCAGTAGTATATCCCATAGCGGGAGCTCCTACAATGAGCAGTTCTTC,CASSISHSGSSYNEQFF
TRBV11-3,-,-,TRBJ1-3,TGTGCCAGCAGCTTTGGACAGGGAAACACCATATATTTT,CASSFGQGNTIYF
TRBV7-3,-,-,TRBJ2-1,TGTGCCAGCAGCTTAACTTTGGCTTTTTACGATGAGCAGTTCTTC,CASSLTLAFYDEQFF
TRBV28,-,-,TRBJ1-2,TGTGCCGCCAGACTAAACTATGGCTACACCTTC,CAARLNYGYTF
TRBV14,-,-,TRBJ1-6,TGTGCCAGCAGCCAAGATGCGGGGATTTATTCACCCCTCCACTTT,CASSQDAGIYSPLHF
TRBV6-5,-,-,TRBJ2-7,TGTGCCAGCAGAACAGGGTACGAGCAGTACTTC,CASRTGYEQYF
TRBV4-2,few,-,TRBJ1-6,TGTGCCAGCAGCCAAGAAGCGCGGGACTTCTCTGCACCCCTCCACTTT,CASSQEARDFSAPLHF
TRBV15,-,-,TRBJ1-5,TGTGCCACCAGCAGAGCTACGGGAGAGAATCAGCCCCAGCATTTT,CATSRATGENQPQHF
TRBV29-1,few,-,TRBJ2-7,TGCAGCGTTGGACAGTACTACGAGCAGTACTTC,CSVGQYYEQYF
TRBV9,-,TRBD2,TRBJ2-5,TGTGCCAGCAGCGAACAGCGGGGGGGCCGAGAGACCCAGTACTTC,CASSEQRGGRETQYF
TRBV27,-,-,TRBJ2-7,TGTGCCAGCTGGCAGGGAAACGAGCAGTACTTC,CASWQGNEQYF